These 6 T cell receptor beta chains came from one sample sequenced in a study of blood T cell repertoires in COVID-19. Assay: immunoSEQ multiplex PCR; the TCRdb copy retains only in-frame clones and omits some. The data contain some 150,000 clones, about 89% of them singletons. What was sequenced was peripheral blood. The receptors were gathered from a man aged 70 or older with acute or convalescent COVID-19.

The chain has TRBV7-2 and TRBJ1-4; D perhaps matches TRBD1 (5 bases). The CDR3 is made up of 14 amino acids. Trimming left V 8 bases short and J 8 bases short, with 18 bases between. The germline V gene has CDR1 SGHTA and CDR2 FQGNSA. The CDR3 DNA is TGTGCCAGCGGATCGCAGGGTTCGTCGGAAAAACTGTTTTTT. It is translated as CASGSQGSSEKLFF.

V and J are TRBV4-3 and TRBJ1-6, with D possibly matching TRBD1 (5 bases). CDR3 length: 16 amino acids. V dropped 2 bases and J dropped 10 bases, with 18 bases sitting between them. From germline, CDR1 is LGHNA and CDR2 YSLEER. Written as DNA, the CDR3 is TGCGCCAGCAGCCAAAGGGAGGGCCAGGGAGGATCACCCCTCCACTTT. Amino acids: CASSQREGQGGSPLHF.

V and J are TRBV5-1 and TRBJ1-4; D is unresolved. Trimming took 3 bases from V and 3 from J, leaving 9 bases between them. The CDR3 totals 14 residues. Germline values: CDR1 SGHRS, CDR2 YFSETQ. The CDR3 nucleotides read TGCGCCAGCAGCTCCGGTAGTGCTAATGAAAAACTGTTTTTT. Translation gives CASSSGSANEKLFF. Filled out from reference TRBV5-1 and TRBJ1-4, the complete variable domain reads KAGVTQTPRYLIKTRGQQVTLSCSPISGHRSVSWYQQTPGQGLQFLFEYFSETQRNKGNFPGRFSGRQFSNSRSEMNVSTLELGDSALYLCASSSGSANEKLFFGSGTQLSVL.

The J gene is TRBJ1-2, the V gene TRBV18; TRBD1 is a possible D gene (5 bases). CDR1 is KGHSH and CDR2 is LQKENI in the germline V gene. The germline V and J ends were trimmed by 4 bases and 3 bases, with 9 bases remaining between them. The CDR3 runs to 13 residues. This chain's CDR3 is CASSLGGDYGYTF. CDR3 DNA sequence: TGTGCCAGCTCACTCGGGGGAGACTATGGCTACACCTTC. The full variable domain, its missing parts supplied by reference TRBV18 and TRBJ1-2, is NAGVMQNPRHLVRRRGQEARLRCSPMKGHSHVYWYRQLPEEGLKFMVYLQKENIIDESGMPKERFSAEFPKEGPSILRIQQVVRGDSAAYFCASSLGGDYGYTFGSGTRLTVV.

This clone was detected only once. The chain recombines TRBV6-5 with TRBJ2-2, with a weak D call TRBD2 (6 bases). This CDR3 is 13 amino acids long. V lost 7 bases and J 2 bases, leaving 8 bases between the germline ends. Germline CDR1 MNHEY, CDR2 SVGAGI. CDR3 sequence: CASTGTNTGELFF. CDR3 sequence (DNA): TGTGCCAGCACAGGGACTAACACCGGGGAGCTGTTTTTT.

A single count supports this clone. The chain has TRBV7-2 and TRBJ1-1; D ambiguous. Trimming removed 5 bases at V and 5 bases at J, with 15 bases between. The CDR3 runs to 14 residues. In germline, CDR1 is SGHTA, CDR2 FQGNSA. The CDR3 protein is CASSRSGRVTEAFF. In DNA, the CDR3 is TGTGCCAGCAGCCGCTCAGGTCGCGTAACTGAAGCTTTCTTT.